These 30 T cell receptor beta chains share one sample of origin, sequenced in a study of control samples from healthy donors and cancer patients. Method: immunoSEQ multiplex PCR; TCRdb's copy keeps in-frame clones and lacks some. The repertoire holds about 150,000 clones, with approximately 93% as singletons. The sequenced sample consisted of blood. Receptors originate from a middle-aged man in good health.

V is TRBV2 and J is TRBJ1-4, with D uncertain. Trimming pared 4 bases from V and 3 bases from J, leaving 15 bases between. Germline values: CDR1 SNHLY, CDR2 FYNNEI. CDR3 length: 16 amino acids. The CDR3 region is CASSADGNLANEKLFF. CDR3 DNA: TGTGCCAGCAGTGCGGATGGAAACCTGGCTAATGAAAAACTGTTTTTT.

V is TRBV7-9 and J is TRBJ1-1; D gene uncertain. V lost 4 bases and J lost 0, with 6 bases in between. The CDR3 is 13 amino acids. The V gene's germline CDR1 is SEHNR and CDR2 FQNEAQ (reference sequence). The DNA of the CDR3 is TGTGCCAGCAGCTGGGCAGTGAACACTGAAGCTTTCTTT. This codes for CASSWAVNTEAFF.

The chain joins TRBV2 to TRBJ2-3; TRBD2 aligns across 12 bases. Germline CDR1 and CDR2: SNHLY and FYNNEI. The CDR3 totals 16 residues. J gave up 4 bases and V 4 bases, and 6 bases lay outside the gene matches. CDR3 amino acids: CASSVPSGGGPDTQYF. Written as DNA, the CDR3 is TGTGCCAGCAGTGTCCCTAGCGGGGGGGGCCCAGATACGCAGTATTTT.

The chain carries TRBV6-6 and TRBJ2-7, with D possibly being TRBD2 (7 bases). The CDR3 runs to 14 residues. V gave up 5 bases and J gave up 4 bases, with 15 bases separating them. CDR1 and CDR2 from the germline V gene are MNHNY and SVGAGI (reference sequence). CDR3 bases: TGTGCCAGCAGTACCAACGGGGGGCCGTACGAGCAGTACTTC. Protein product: CASSTNGGPYEQYF.

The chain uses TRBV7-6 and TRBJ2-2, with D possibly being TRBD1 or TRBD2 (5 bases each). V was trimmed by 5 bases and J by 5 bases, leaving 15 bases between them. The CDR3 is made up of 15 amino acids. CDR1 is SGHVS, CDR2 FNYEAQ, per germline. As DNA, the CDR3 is TGTGCCAGCAGCGCTGGGACGGTCGCTACCGGGGAGCTGTTTTTT. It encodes CASSAGTVATGELFF.

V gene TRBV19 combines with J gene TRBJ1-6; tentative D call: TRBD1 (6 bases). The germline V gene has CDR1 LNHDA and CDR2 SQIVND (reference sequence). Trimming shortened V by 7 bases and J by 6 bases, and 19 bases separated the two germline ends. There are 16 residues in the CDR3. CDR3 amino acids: CASTWGATGGNSPLHF. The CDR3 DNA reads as TGTGCCAGTACCTGGGGGGCGACTGGGGGTAATTCACCCCTCCACTTT. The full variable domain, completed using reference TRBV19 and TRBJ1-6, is DGGITQSPKYLFRKEGQNVTLSCEQNLNHDAMYWYRQDPGQGLRLIYYSQIVNDFQKGDIAEGYSVSREKKESFPLTVTSAQKNPTAFYLCASTWGATGGNSPLHFGNGTRLTVT.

In nucleotides, the CDR3 is TGCAGCGTACTGACAGGAAGCCTCTACGAGCAGTACTTC. As protein: CSVLTGSLYEQYF. The V gene is TRBV29-1, the J gene TRBJ2-7; tentatively, D is TRBD1 (6 bases). The germline gives CDR1 SQVTM, CDR2 ANQGSEA. The CDR3 is 13 residues long. V was clipped by 6 bases and J by 3 bases, with 15 bases between them.

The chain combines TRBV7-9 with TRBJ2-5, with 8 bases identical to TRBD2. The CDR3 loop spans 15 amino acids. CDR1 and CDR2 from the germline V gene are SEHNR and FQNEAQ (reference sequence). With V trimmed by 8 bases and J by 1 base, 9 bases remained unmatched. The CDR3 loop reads CASAFSGGPQETQYF. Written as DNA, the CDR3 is TGTGCCAGCGCCTTCTCGGGAGGGCCCCAAGAGACCCAGTACTTC.

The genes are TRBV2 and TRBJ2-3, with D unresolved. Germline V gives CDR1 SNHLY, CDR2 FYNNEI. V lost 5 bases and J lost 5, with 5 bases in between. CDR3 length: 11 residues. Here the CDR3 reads CASSFRDTQYF. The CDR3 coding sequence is TGTGCCAGCAGTTTTAGAGATACGCAGTATTTT.

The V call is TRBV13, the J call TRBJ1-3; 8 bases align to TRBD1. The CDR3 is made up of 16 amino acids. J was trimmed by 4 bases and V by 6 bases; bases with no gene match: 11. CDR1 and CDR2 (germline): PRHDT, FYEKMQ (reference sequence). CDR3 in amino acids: CASSRQGIRSGNTIYF. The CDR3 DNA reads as TGTGCCAGCAGTCGACAGGGGATCAGGTCCGGAAACACCATATATTTT.

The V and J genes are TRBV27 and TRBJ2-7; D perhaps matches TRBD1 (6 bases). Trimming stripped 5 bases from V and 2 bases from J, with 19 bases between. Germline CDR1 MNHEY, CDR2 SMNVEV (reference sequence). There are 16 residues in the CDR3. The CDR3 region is CASSPTPPHRAYEQYF. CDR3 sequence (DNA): TGTGCCAGCAGTCCAACCCCGCCGCACAGGGCCTACGAGCAGTACTTC.

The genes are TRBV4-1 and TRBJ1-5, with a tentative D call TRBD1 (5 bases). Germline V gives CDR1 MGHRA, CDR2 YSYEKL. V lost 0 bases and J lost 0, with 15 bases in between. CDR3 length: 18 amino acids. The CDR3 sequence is CASSQDLFRTYSNQPQHF. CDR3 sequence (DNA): TGCGCCAGCAGCCAAGATCTATTTCGGACATATAGCAATCAGCCCCAGCATTTT.

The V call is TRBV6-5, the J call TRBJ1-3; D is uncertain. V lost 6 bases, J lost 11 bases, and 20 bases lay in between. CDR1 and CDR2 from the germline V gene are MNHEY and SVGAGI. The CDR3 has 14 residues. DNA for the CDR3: TGTGCCAGCAGGGTTAGTATGGACGGCTTCGCCATATATTTT. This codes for CASRVSMDGFAIYF.

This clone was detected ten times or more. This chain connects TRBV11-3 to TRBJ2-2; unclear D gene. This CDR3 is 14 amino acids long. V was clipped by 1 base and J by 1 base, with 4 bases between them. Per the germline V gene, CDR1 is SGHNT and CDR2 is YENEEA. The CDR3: CASSLGGNTGELFF. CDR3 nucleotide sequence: TGTGCCAGCAGCTTAGGGGGGAACACCGGGGAGCTGTTTTTT.

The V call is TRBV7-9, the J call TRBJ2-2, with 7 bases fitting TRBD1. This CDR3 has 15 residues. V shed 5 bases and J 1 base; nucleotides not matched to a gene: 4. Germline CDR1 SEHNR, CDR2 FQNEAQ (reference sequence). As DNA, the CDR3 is TGTGCCAGCAGCCGACGGACAGGGAACACCGGGGAGCTGTTTTTT. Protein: CASSRRTGNTGELFF.

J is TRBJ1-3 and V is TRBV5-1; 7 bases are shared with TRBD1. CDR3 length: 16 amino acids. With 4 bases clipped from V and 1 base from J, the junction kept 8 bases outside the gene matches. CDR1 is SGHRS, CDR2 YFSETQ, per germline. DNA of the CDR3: TGCGCCAGCAGCCCCGACGGGACAGCATCTGGAAACACCATATATTTT. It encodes CASSPDGTASGNTIYF.

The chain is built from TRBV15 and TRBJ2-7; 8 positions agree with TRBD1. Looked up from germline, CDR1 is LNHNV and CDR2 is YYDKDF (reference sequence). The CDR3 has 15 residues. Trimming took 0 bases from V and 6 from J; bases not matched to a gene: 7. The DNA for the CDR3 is TGTGCCACCAGCAGAGATCTGGACAGGGCGGGCGAGCAGTACTTC. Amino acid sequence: CATSRDLDRAGEQYF.

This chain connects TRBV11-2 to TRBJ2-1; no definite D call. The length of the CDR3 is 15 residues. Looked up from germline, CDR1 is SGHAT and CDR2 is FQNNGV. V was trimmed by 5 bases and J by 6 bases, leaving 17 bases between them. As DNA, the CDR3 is TGTGCCAGCAGCCCCCTCCTACGAAGGGTCAATGAGCAGTTCTTC. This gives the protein CASSPLLRRVNEQFF.

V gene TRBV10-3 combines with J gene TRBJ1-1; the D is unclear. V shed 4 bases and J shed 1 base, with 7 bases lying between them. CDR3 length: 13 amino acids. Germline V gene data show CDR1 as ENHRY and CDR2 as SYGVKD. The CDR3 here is CAISVGGNTEAFF. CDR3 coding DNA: TGTGCCATCAGTGTGGGTGGGAACACTGAAGCTTTCTTT.

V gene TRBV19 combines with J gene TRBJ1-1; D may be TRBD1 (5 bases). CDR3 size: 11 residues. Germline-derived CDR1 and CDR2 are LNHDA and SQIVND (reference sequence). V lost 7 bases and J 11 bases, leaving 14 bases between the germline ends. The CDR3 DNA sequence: TGTGCCAGTAACACAGGCTACGGTGCTTTCTTT. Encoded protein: CASNTGYGAFF.

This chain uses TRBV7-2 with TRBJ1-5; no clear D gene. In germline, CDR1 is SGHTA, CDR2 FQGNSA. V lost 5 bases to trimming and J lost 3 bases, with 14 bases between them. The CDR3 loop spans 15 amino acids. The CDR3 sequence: CASSHTHAANQPQHF. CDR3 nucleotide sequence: TGTGCCAGCAGCCACACCCACGCCGCCAATCAGCCCCAGCATTTT.

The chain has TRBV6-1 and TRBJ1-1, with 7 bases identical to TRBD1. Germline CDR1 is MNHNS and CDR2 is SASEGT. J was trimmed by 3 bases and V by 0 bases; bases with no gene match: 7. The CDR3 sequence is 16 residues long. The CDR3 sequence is CASSEAATGLYTEAFF. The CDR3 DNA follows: TGTGCCAGCAGTGAAGCCGCGACAGGGCTATACACTGAAGCTTTCTTT.

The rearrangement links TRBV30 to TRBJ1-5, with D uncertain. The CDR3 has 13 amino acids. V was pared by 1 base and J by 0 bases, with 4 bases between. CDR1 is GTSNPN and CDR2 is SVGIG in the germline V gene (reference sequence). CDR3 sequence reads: CAWSENSNQPQHF. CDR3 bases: TGTGCCTGGAGTGAGAATAGCAATCAGCCCCAGCATTTT.

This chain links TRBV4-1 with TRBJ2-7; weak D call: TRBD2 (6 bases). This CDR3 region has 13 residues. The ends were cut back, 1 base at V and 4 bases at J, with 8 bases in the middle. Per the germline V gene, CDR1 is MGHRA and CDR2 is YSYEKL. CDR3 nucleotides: TGCGCCAGCAGCCAAGGTAGCGGTTACGAGCAGTACTTC. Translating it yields CASSQGSGYEQYF.

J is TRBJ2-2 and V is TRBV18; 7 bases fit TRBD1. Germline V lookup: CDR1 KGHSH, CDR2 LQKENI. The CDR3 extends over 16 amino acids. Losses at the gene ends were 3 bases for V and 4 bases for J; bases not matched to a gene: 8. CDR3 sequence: CASSPSRDRPTGELFF. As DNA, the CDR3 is TGTGCCAGCTCACCCTCCCGGGACAGACCCACCGGGGAGCTGTTTTTT. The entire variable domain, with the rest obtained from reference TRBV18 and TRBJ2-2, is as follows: NAGVMQNPRHLVRRRGQEARLRCSPMKGHSHVYWYRQLPEEGLKFMVYLQKENIIDESGMPKERFSAEFPKEGPSILRIQQVVRGDSAAYFCASSPSRDRPTGELFFGEGSRLTVL.

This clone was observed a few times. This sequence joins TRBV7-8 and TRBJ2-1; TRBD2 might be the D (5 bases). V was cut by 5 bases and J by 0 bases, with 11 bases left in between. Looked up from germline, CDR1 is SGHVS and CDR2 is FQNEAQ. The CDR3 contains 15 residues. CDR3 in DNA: TGTGCCAGCAGCACTAGGACCGGCTCCTACAATGAGCAGTTCTTC. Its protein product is CASSTRTGSYNEQFF.

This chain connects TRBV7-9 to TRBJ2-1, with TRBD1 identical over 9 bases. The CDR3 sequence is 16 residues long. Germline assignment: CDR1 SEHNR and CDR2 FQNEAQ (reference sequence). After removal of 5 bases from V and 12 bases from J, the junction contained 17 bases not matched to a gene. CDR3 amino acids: CASSDRDRANPGGQFF. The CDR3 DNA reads TGTGCCAGCAGCGACCGGGACAGGGCAAACCCTGGGGGGCAGTTCTTC.

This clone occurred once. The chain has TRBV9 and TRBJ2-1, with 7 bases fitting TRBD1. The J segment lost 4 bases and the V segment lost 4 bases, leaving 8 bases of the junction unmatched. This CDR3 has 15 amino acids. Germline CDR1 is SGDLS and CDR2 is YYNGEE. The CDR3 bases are TGTGCCAGCAGCCAAACAGGGGCACTATACAATGAGCAGTTCTTC. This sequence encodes CASSQTGALYNEQFF.

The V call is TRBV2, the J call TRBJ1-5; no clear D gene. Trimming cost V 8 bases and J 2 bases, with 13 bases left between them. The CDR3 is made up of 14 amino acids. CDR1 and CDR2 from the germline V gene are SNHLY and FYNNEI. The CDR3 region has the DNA TGTGCCAGCTCGGAGGAGATACGCAATCAGCCCCAGCATTTT. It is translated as CASSEEIRNQPQHF. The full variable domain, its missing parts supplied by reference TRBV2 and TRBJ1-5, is EPEVTQTPSHQVTQMGQEVILRCVPISNHLYFYWYRQILGQKVEFLVSFYNNEISEKSEIFDDQFSVERPDGSNFTLKIRSTKLEDSAMYFCASSEEIRNQPQHFGDGTRLSIL.

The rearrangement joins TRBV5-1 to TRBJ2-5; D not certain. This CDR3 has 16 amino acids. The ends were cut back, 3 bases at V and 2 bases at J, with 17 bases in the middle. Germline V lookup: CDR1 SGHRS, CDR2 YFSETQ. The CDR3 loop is CASSSGPKGMQETQYF. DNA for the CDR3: TGCGCCAGCAGCTCCGGCCCGAAAGGGATGCAAGAGACCCAGTACTTC.